A single T cell receptor (beta chain) is shown here with its context. This record comes from a study of blood T cell repertoires in COVID-19. The CDR3 is 16 amino acids. Germline CDR1 LGHDT, CDR2 YNNKEL (reference sequence). V gave up 1 base and J gave up 3 bases, with 14 bases separating them. Sequenced by immunoSEQ multiplex PCR; TCRdb stores in-frame clones only, minus some. The table lists fewer than 450,000 clones, under 95% of them singletons. This TCR came from a woman aged 18-35 years who had recovered from COVID-19. Sequencing was performed on peripheral blood. The V and J genes are TRBV3-1 (or the pseudogene TRBV3-2) and TRBJ2-3; D possibly corresponds to TRBD2 (6 bases). CDR3 coding DNA: TGTGCCAGCAGCCAAGTTGGGGGACTTTCTACAGATACGCAGTATTTT. The encoded protein is CASSQVGGLSTDTQYF.